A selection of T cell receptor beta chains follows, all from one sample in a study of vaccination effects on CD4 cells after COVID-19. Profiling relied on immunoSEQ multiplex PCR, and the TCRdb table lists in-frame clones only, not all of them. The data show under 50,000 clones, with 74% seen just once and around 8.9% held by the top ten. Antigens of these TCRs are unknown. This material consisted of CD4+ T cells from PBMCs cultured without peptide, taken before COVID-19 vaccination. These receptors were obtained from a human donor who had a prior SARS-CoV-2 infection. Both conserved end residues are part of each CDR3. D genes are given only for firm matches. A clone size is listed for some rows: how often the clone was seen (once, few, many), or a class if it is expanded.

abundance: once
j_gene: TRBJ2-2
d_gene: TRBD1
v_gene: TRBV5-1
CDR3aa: CASSLVVSGGTGELFF
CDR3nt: TGCGCCAGCAGCTTGGTGGTATCAGGGGGCACCGGGGAGCTGTTTTTT

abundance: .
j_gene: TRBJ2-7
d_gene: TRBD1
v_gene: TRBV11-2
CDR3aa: CASSLRDRAYEQYF
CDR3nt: TGTGCCAGCAGCTTACGGGACAGAGCCTACGAGCAGTACTTC

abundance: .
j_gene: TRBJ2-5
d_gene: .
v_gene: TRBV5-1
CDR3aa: CASRRDGSEETQYF
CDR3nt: TGCGCCAGCAGACGCGACGGATCGGAGGAGACCCAGTACTTC

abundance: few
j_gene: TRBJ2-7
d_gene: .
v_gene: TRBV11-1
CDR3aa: CASSLITGITYEQYF
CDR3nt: TGTGCCAGCAGCTTAATCACGGGGATTACCTACGAGCAGTACTTC

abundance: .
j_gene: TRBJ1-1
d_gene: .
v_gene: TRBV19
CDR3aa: CASTYRTRGTEAFF
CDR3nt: TGTGCCAGTACATATCGGACCCGGGGCACTGAAGCTTTCTTT

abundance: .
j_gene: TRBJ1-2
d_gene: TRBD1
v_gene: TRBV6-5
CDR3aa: CASSPTGQGEYGYTF
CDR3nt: TGTGCCAGCAGTCCAACCGGACAGGGGGAGTATGGCTACACCTTC

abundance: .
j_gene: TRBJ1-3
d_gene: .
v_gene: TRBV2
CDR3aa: CASRPQGPGNTIYF
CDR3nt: TGTGCCAGCAGACCCCAGGGCCCTGGAAACACCATATATTTT

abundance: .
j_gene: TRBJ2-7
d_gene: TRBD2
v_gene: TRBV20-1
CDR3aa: CSASSGYEQYF
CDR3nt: TGCAGTGCTAGTAGCGGGTACGAGCAGTACTTC

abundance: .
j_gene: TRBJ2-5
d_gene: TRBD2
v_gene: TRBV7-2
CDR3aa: CASSLETSGRTQYF
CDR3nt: TGTGCCAGCAGCTTAGAAACTAGCGGGAGGACCCAGTACTTC

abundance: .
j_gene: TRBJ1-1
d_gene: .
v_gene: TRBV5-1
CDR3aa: CASSFIAGVNTEAFF
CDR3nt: TGCGCCAGCAGCTTTATAGCAGGAGTGAACACTGAAGCTTTCTTT

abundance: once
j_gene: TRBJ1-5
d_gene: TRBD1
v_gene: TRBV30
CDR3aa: CAWSQRTGQFSNQPQHF
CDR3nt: TGTGCCTGGAGTCAACGGACAGGGCAGTTTAGCAATCAGCCCCAGCATTTT

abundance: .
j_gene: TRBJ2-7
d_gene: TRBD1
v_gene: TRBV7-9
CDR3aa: CASSSPGQIYPYEQYF
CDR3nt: TGTGCCAGCAGCTCACCGGGACAGATATACCCCTACGAGCAGTACTTC

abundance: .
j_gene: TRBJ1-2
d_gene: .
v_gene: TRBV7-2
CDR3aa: CASSLTSVGGPYGYTF
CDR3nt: TGTGCCAGCAGCTTAACCAGTGTTGGGGGACCCTATGGCTACACCTTC

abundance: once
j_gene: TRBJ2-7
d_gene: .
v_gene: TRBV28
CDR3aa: CASPAPSGDASYEQYF
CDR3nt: TGTGCCAGCCCAGCTCCGTCAGGGGACGCCTCCTACGAGCAGTACTTC

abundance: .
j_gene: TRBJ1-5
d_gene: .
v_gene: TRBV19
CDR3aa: CASSSLGAQPQHF
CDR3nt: TGTGCCAGTAGTAGCTTGGGGGCTCAGCCCCAGCATTTT

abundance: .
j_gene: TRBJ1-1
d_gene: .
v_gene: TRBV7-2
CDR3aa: CASSPDYYVSEAFF
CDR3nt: TGTGCCAGCAGCCCAGACTACTATGTCAGTGAAGCTTTCTTT

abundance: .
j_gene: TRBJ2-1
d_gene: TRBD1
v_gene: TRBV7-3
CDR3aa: CASSLIGTGVGNEQFF
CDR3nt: TGTGCCAGCAGCTTAATTGGGACAGGGGTGGGCAATGAGCAGTTCTTC

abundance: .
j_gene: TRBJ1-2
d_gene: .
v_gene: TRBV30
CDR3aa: CAWSVRPAAAYYGYTF
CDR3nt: TGTGCCTGGAGTGTAAGGCCAGCCGCTGCCTACTATGGCTACACCTTC

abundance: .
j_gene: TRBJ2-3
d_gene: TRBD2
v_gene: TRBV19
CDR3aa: CASSKVSSGAPGDTQYF
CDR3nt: TGTGCCAGTAGTAAGGTGTCTAGCGGGGCCCCCGGAGATACGCAGTATTTT

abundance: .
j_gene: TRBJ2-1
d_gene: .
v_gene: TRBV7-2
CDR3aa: CASSLGWSIDEQFF
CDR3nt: TGTGCCAGCAGCTTAGGATGGAGTATCGATGAGCAGTTCTTC

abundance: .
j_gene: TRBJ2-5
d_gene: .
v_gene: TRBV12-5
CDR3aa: CASGLSRGQSQYF
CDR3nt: TGTGCTAGTGGTTTATCGCGGGGGCAATCCCAGTACTTC

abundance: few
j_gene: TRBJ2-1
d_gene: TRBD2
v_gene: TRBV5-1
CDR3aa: CASSLTLAGGPNEQFF
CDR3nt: TGCGCCAGCAGCCTGACCCTAGCGGGAGGGCCCAATGAGCAGTTCTTC

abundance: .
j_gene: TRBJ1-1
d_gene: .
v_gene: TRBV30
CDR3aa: CAWARQAQSVAFF
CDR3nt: TGTGCCTGGGCTAGACAGGCCCAATCAGTCGCTTTCTTT

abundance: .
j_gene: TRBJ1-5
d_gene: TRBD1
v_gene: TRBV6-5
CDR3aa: CASRWTGPGQPQHF
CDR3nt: TGTGCCAGCAGATGGACAGGGCCCGGTCAGCCCCAGCATTTT